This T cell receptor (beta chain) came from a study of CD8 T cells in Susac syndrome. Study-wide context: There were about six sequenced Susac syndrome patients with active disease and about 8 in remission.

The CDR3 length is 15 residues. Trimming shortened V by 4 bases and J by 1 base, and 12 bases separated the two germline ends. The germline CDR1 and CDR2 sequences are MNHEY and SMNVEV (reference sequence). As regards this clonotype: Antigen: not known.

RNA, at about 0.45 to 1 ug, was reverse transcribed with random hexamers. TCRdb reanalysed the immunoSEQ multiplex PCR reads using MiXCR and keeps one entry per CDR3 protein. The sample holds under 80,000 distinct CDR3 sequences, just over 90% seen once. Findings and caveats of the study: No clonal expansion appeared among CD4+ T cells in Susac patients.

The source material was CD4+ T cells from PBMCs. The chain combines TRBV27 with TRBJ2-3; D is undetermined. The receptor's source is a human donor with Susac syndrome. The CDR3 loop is CASSSSRTRTDTQYF. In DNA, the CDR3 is TGTGCCAGCAGTTCAAGCCGCACTCGCACAGATACGCAGTATTTT.